This TCR beta chain was sequenced during a study of cytomegalovirus exposure and HLA in healthy donors. At the level of the study: Within the Caucasian-associated ancestry cluster were about 81% of the approximately 390 genotyped donors.

Study results and limitations: Analyses of presence and absence presupposed an approximately uniform sequencing depth across donors. Analysis performed later showed TCR beta chains linked to HLA being more clonally expanded than equally common others.

Both 60 Vbeta primers and 13 Jbeta primers went into the PCR. Measured with immunoSEQ multiplex PCR; TCRdb has only the in-frame clones, and not every one. Of approximately 150,000 clones detected, 75% to 85% appear once; the ten largest clones hold less than 7.5%. Germline V CDR1 and CDR2: MDHEN, SYDVKM. Trimming pared 7 bases from V and 4 bases from J, leaving 10 bases between. CDR3 size: 12 residues. As concerns this clone: The antigen is undetermined.

The sequenced material came from PBMCs. The receptor was derived from a woman aged 40 to 50 in good health and CMV-seropositive. The J gene is TRBJ1-1, the V gene TRBV28; unclear D gene. The CDR3 loop reads CASTLRGTEAFF. The CDR3 DNA follows: TGTGCCAGCACCCTTAGAGGCACTGAAGCTTTCTTT.